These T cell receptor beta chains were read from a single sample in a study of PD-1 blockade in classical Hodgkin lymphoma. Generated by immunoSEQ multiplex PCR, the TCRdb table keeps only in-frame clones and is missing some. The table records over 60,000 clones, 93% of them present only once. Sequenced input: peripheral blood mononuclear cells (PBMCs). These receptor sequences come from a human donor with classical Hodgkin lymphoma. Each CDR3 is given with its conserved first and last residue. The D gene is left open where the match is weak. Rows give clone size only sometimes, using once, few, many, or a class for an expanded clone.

TGTGCCAGCAGCTTAATAGCGGGGGAGACATACAATGAGCAGTTCTTC,CASSLIAGETYNEQFF,TRBD2,.,TRBV7-3,TRBJ2-1
TGCAGTGCTCACGGCAATGAGCAGTTCTTC,CSAHGNEQFF,.,once,TRBV20-1,TRBJ2-1
TGTGCCAGCTCACCAGGGACAGCGCCCTCCGAGCAGTACTTC,CASSPGTAPSEQYF,TRBD1,.,TRBV18,TRBJ2-7
TGCGCCAGCAGTGATGTGGGCTCGGTCGAGCAGTACTTC,CASSDVGSVEQYF,.,.,TRBV10-1,TRBJ2-7
TGCAGCGTTGAAGACGGCAGTATCGGTGAAAAACTGTTTTTT,CSVEDGSIGEKLFF,.,.,TRBV29-1,TRBJ1-4
TGTGCCAGCAGCAAATTACTGGGGACAGTGGCTTACGAGCAGTACTTC,CASSKLLGTVAYEQYF,.,.,TRBV21-1,TRBJ2-7
TGTGCCAGCAGTTACGGGACCCCAGGGTATGGCTACACCTTC,CASSYGTPGYGYTF,.,.,TRBV6-6,TRBJ1-2
TGTGCCAGCAGTTCGCAATTAGGGTCAACTAATGAAAAACTGTTTTTT,CASSSQLGSTNEKLFF,.,.,TRBV27,TRBJ1-4
TGTGCCAGCAGCTTAGGACCCAACGAGCAGTACTTC,CASSLGPNEQYF,.,.,TRBV7-2,TRBJ2-7
TGTGCCAGCAGCTTTAGTCGAGACAGAGGCATGACAGCTTTCTTT,CASSFSRDRGMTAFF,.,.,TRBV7-9,TRBJ1-1
TGTGCCTGGAGTAAGGCCTTTGTGGAGACCCAGTACTTC,CAWSKAFVETQYF,.,.,TRBV30,TRBJ2-5
TGTGCCAGCAGCTTGTCCAATCAGCCCCAGCATTTT,CASSLSNQPQHF,.,.,TRBV7-2,TRBJ1-5
TGTGCCATCAGTTCAACTAGCGGGTACTACAATGAGCAGTTCTTC,CAISSTSGYYNEQFF,TRBD2,.,TRBV10-3,TRBJ2-1
TGCGCCAGCAGCCAAGAAACGGTTTCCTACGAGCAGTACTTC,CASSQETVSYEQYF,.,once,TRBV4-3,TRBJ2-7
TGTGCCAGCAGTTACCCCGGGGGGGGGTTTAACTATGGCTACACCTTC,CASSYPGGGFNYGYTF,.,.,TRBV6-5,TRBJ1-2
TGTGCCAGCAGCGCCGGGGACAGGGCCAGGGAAAAACTGTTTTTT,CASSAGDRAREKLFF,TRBD1,.,TRBV9,TRBJ1-4
TGTGCCAGCAGCTTTAGCGGGAATTCCTACAATGAGCAGTTCTTC,CASSFSGNSYNEQFF,TRBD2,.,TRBV11-3,TRBJ2-1
TGTGCCAGCAGCTTGGGAGGTGCGAACACCGGGGAGCTGTTTTTT,CASSLGGANTGELFF,.,.,TRBV5-4,TRBJ2-2
TGTGCCAGCAGCGGGCTTGGGCAGATTAATTCACCCCTCCACTTT,CASSGLGQINSPLHF,.,.,TRBV7-2,TRBJ1-6
TGTGCCAGCAGGGGGACAGGGTCGACGCGGAGTGAAGCTTTCTTT,CASRGTGSTRSEAFF,TRBD1,.,TRBV28,TRBJ1-1
TGCGCCAGCAGCTCGGGACAAGGATATGGCTACACCTTC,CASSSGQGYGYTF,.,.,TRBV5-1,TRBJ1-2
TGTGCCACCGGTTTTGGCACAGATACGCAGTATTTT,CATGFGTDTQYF,.,.,TRBV10-3,TRBJ2-3
TGTGCCAGCAGTTCGCCCGGACAGGAGGTGAGGAATGAGCAGTTCTTC,CASSSPGQEVRNEQFF,TRBD1,.,TRBV27,TRBJ2-1
TGTGCCAGCTCACCACTAGTGCCTCTCAATGAGCAGTTCTTC,CASSPLVPLNEQFF,.,.,TRBV18,TRBJ2-1
TGTGCCAGCAGCTTAGCAGGGACTGAAGCTTTCTTT,CASSLAGTEAFF,.,.,TRBV7-9,TRBJ1-1
TGTGCCAGCAGTGAAGTAGCGGGGGGGCAAGAGACCCAGTACTTC,CASSEVAGGQETQYF,TRBD2,.,TRBV6-1,TRBJ2-5
TGTGCCAGCAGTTTAGGGGCCCGAAGGGGGTGGGCTGGGGCCAACGTCCTGACTTTC,CASSLGARRGWAGANVLTF,.,.,TRBV28,TRBJ2-6
TGTGCCAGCAGGCAGGATTACACTGAAGCTTTCTTT,CASRQDYTEAFF,.,few,TRBV7-2,TRBJ1-1
TGTGCCAGCAGTCTCACCGCCGGGGCAGGAGGGAACACTGAAGCTTTCTTT,CASSLTAGAGGNTEAFF,.,.,TRBV28,TRBJ1-1
TGTGCCAGCAGTTTAAGGGGGGGGTGGGGGAACACTGAAGCTTTCTTT,CASSLRGGWGNTEAFF,.,.,TRBV27,TRBJ1-1
TGTGCCAGCAGCGAAGGGGGGACAGGCCTCTACGAGCAGTACTTC,CASSEGGTGLYEQYF,TRBD1,.,TRBV9,TRBJ2-7
TGTGCCAGCAGCTCACGGAGGGACAGCGAAGCTTTCTTT,CASSSRRDSEAFF,TRBD1,.,TRBV11-2,TRBJ1-1
TGTGCCAGCAGCGTACAGTCCACAGATACGCAGTATTTT,CASSVQSTDTQYF,.,.,TRBV6-4,TRBJ2-3
TGTGCCAGCAGCTTATACAGAACCGGTAACACTGAAGCTTTCTTT,CASSLYRTGNTEAFF,.,.,TRBV5-6,TRBJ1-1